This T cell receptor beta chain was recorded in a study of T cell repertoires and Cas9 in healthy adults. For the study at large: Multi-effector potency, cytotoxicity and lineage were assessed in SpCas9-reactive CD4 and CD8 T cells.

Study results and caveats: SpCas9-reactive effector T cells were reportedly restrained in vitro by SpCas9-reactive regulatory T cells.

Remarks on this clone: Its antigen is as yet unknown.

Looked up from germline, CDR1 is SGHTS and CDR2 is YDEGEE. The CDR3 spans 14 residues. Deletions cut 2 bases from V and 6 bases from J, with 12 bases between. The repertoire was sequenced with immunoSEQ multiplex PCR; TCRdb's copy has only in-frame clones and lacks some. The repertoire consists of tens of thousands of clones, with around 90% occurring once and the leading ten covering more than 0.7%. The rearrangement links TRBV5-8 to TRBJ1-5; TRBD1 is a possible D gene (6 bases). This TCR was sampled from a human donor in good health. The sequenced material came from CD4+ effector T cells (CD127+, CD25-, CD137-, CD154-) from PBMCs; culture status not recorded. The CDR3 reads CASSLRQVTQPQHF. The CDR3 DNA follows: TGTGCCAGCAGCTTACGACAGGTTACTCAGCCCCAGCATTTT.